The 4 T cell receptor beta chains listed next were all sequenced from one sample in a study of blood T cell repertoires in COVID-19 (TCRdb year 2020). The library was built by means of the immunoSEQ multiplex PCR assay. TCRdb took this table from immuneACCESS and kept in-frame rearrangements with V and J called. Such tables lack part of the clones; where checked against another copy, unresolved V genes explain under half of the gap, and the rest is unexplained. Recorded for this sample are about 170,000 clones; more than 70% of them occurred a single time. The leading ten clones occupy 15% to 20% of the sample. The sample consisted of peripheral blood. All receptors come from a woman in her sixties or seventies who had recovered from COVID-19.

The chain carries TRBV12-3 or TRBV12-4 and TRBJ1-1; TRBD1 might be the D (5 bases). The CDR3 loop spans 13 amino acids. The V end lost 5 bases, the J end lost 6 bases, and 13 bases lay between the germline ends. Written as DNA, the CDR3 is TGTGCCAGCAGTGCACCAGGGACTCCTGAAGCTTTCTTT. This gives the protein CASSAPGTPEAFF.

The J gene is TRBJ2-3, the V gene TRBV7-6; D is perhaps TRBD1 (6 bases). CDR3 length: 16 amino acids. Per the germline V gene, CDR1 is SGHVS and CDR2 is FNYEAQ. The V and J ends lost 3 bases and 2 bases respectively, with 15 bases between them. CDR3 DNA sequence: TGTGCCAGCAGCTTGGGGCACCTGGGGGCCACAGATACGCAGTATTTT. This gives the protein CASSLGHLGATDTQYF.

This clone was observed a single time. The J gene is TRBJ2-7, the V gene TRBV11-3, with D possibly being TRBD1 (7 bases). There are 16 residues in the CDR3. CDR1 is SGHNT and CDR2 is YENEEA in the germline V gene. The V and J ends lost 5 bases and 5 bases respectively, with 22 bases between them. The CDR3 DNA reads as TGTGCCAGCAGCCCTGCGGGACAGTCAGGTATACACGAGCAGTACTTC. Translated, it gives CASSPAGQSGIHEQYF.

V gene TRBV5-4 combines with J gene TRBJ2-5, with unresolved D. This CDR3 spans 13 amino acids. V was pared by 3 bases and J by 1 base, with 7 bases between. Germline V gives CDR1 SGHNT, CDR2 YYREEE (reference sequence). The CDR3 sequence is CASSSPGQETQYF. Here the CDR3 DNA reads TGTGCCAGCAGCTCGCCGGGCCAAGAGACCCAGTACTTC.